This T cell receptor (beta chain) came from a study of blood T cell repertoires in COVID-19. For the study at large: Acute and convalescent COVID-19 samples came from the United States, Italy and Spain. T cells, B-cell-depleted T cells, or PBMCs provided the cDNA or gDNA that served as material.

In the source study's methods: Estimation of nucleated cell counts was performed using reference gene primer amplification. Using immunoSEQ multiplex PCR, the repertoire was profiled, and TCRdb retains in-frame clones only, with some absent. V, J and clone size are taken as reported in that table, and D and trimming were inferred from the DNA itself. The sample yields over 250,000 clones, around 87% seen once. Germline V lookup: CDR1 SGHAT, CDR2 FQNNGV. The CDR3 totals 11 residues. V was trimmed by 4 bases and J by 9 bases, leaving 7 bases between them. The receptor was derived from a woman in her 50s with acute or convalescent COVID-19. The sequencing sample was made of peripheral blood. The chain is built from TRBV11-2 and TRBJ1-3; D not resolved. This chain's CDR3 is CASSSRVTIYF. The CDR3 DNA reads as TGTGCCAGCAGCTCCCGGGTCACCATATATTTT.